The rows below give T cell receptor beta chains drawn from one sample of a study of cytomegalovirus exposure and HLA in healthy donors. Using immunoSEQ multiplex PCR, the repertoire was profiled, and TCRdb retains in-frame clones only, with some absent. The sample records about 190,000 clones, around 80% being singletons. The sample was PBMCs. The receptors were sampled from a young woman in good health and CMV-seronegative. The CDR3 runs from the conserved cysteine through the conserved F or W.

j_call,v_call,cdr3_aa
TRBJ1-2,TRBV6-5,CASSRPGHPNYGYTF
TRBJ2-3,TRBV4-1,CASSQAWLDTQYF
TRBJ2-1,TRBV27,CASSPGTGRNEQFF
TRBJ2-1,TRBV28,CASSPPREPMYNEQFF
TRBJ2-1,TRBV7-2,CASSAAGEPHNEQFF
TRBJ2-1,TRBV7-3,CASSLKTTSGRGNEQFF
TRBJ1-2,TRBV28,CASSLQRGSYGYTF
TRBJ2-1,TRBV19,CASSIGLAGNEQFF
TRBJ2-5,TRBV18,CASSPRTGFQGAQETQYF
.,TRBV30,CAWSMGSSYEQYF
TRBJ1-5,TRBV15,CATSRDPRSVGRGYSNQPQHF
TRBJ2-7,TRBV6-5,CASSYSKALPYEQYF
TRBJ1-1,TRBV25-1,CASSRGTLNTEAFF
TRBJ2-7,TRBV2,CASTRMNYEQYF
TRBJ2-7,TRBV27,CASSPPGLLLYGQYF
TRBJ2-7,TRBV5-1,CASSLGRGGARSYEQYF
TRBJ2-7,TRBV30,CALGQGLTYEQYF
TRBJ2-7,TRBV27,CASSPGQGREQYF
TRBJ2-7,TRBV10-1,CASSESKTGGVEQYF
TRBJ2-1,TRBV7-8,CASSLEGASGGGHNEQFF
TRBJ2-7,TRBV13,CASSLYGQGIGQYF
TRBJ2-5,TRBV19,CASGPTGGRETQYF
TRBJ2-1,TRBV9,CASSVVGSSYNEQFF
TRBJ2-3,TRBV13,CASSLTGGAPTDTQYF
TRBJ1-5,TRBV7-9,CASSRGQGADNQPQHF
TRBJ2-7,TRBV27,CASSSFWAGFPNEQYF
TRBJ1-2,TRBV19,CASQDRGPANYGYTF
TRBJ2-7,TRBV9,CASSPGGGGLYEQYF
TRBJ2-1,TRBV28,CANSPRTGQGFNEQFF